Sequencing of this TCR beta chain was carried out in a study of cytomegalovirus exposure and HLA in healthy donors. The repertoire was sequenced with immunoSEQ multiplex PCR; TCRdb's copy has only in-frame clones and lacks some. The table includes 76,000 or so clones, 85% to 95% detected once. Overall study results and limits: Cytomegalovirus status was reportedly diagnosed by the classifier with high specificity and sensitivity. In vitro data verified a few CMV-associated chains as specific for CMV antigens. The study recorded 164 TCR beta chains that were cytomegalovirus-associated. The tendency of first-cohort TCR clusters to co-occur in the roughly 120 validation repertoires was identified by a subsequent analysis.

Germline V gives CDR1 SGDLS, CDR2 YYNGEE. This CDR3 spans 15 amino acids. Trimming stripped 0 bases from V and 0 bases from J, with 7 bases between. On this clone itself: What it binds is not known.

Source material: PBMCs. This chain uses TRBV9 with TRBJ2-1; no definite D call. This sequence originates from a woman aged 18-29 years in good health and CMV-seronegative. The CDR3 bases are TGTGCCAGCAGCGTAGATGCTAGCTCCTACAATGAGCAGTTCTTC. It encodes CASSVDASSYNEQFF. The variable domain in full, completed from reference TRBV9 and TRBJ2-1, reads DSGVTQTPKHLITATGQRVTLRCSPRSGDLSVYWYQQSLDQGLQFLIQYYNGEERAKGNILERFSAQQFPDLHSELNLSSLELGDSALYFCASSVDASSYNEQFFGPGTRLTVL.